The next 15 T cell receptor beta chains were all read from a single sample in a study of cytomegalovirus exposure and HLA in healthy donors (dated by TCRdb to 2015 to 2018). Library creation used the immunoSEQ multiplex PCR assay. TCRdb took over this immuneACCESS table, retaining in-frame rearrangements with V and J assigned. Such tables are incomplete; in checked studies, under half of the missing clones stem from an unresolved V gene, and the remainder is unexplained. The sample yields 130,000 or so clones; about 88% were counted once. The ten largest clones represent about 1.2% of the sample. Material: PBMCs. These receptors all come from a woman younger than 30 in good health and CMV-seronegative.

The chain recombines TRBV5-1 with TRBJ1-3, with 9 bases that match TRBD1. Unmatched junction bases numbered 5, after V lost 5 bases and J lost 2 bases. Per the germline V gene, CDR1 is SGHRS and CDR2 is YFSETQ. CDR3 size: 15 residues. CDR3 region: CASRVQGAAGNTIYF. The CDR3 DNA reads as TGCGCCAGCAGGGTACAGGGGGCCGCTGGAAACACCATATATTTT.

J is TRBJ2-7 and V is TRBV7-9; 7 positions match TRBD1. Trimming cost V 6 bases and J 1 base; bases outside gene matches: 9. Germline V gives CDR1 SEHNR, CDR2 FQNEAQ (reference sequence). The CDR3 totals 15 residues. In DNA, the CDR3 is TGTGCCAGCAGGCGACCCGGGACAGCGTCCTACGAGCAGTACTTC. Residues: CASRRPGTASYEQYF. Filled out from reference TRBV7-9 and TRBJ2-7, the complete variable domain reads DTGVSQNPRHKITKRGQNVTFRCDPISEHNRLYWYRQTLGQGPEFLTYFQNEAQLEKSRLLSDRFSAERPKGSFSTLEIQRTEQGDSAMYLCASRRPGTASYEQYFGPGTRLTVT.

V is TRBV7-3 and J is TRBJ1-6; tentative D call: TRBD1 (6 bases). Per germline, CDR1 SGHTA and CDR2 FQGTGA. The V and J ends lost 4 bases and 7 bases respectively, with 14 bases between them. The CDR3 has 15 amino acids. CDR3 protein: CASSSDSVRNSPLHF. CDR3 nucleotide sequence: TGTGCCAGCAGCTCGGACAGTGTTCGGAATTCACCCCTCCACTTT.

CDR3 nucleotide sequence: TGTGCCAGCAGTTACTACGCGGGGTTGACTAATGAAAAACTGTTTTTT. This codes for CASSYYAGLTNEKLFF. The V call is TRBV6-5, the J call TRBJ1-4, with D unclear. Germline CDR1 and CDR2: MNHEY and SVGAGI. V shed 1 base and J shed 2 bases, with 11 bases lying between them. The CDR3 is made up of 16 amino acids.

The V call is TRBV11-2, the J call TRBJ2-7, with D possibly being TRBD1 (5 bases). This CDR3 has 13 residues. Trimming pared 6 bases from V and 2 bases from J, leaving 11 bases between. Germline-derived CDR1 and CDR2 are SGHAT and FQNNGV. The CDR3 DNA reads as TGTGCCAGCAGTATCAGGGCCCCCTACGAGCAGTACTTC. This encodes CASSIRAPYEQYF.

This sequence joins TRBV9 and TRBJ1-5, with 7 nucleotides matching TRBD1. Germline V gene lookup returns CDR1 SGDLS and CDR2 YYNGEE. Germline trimming cut 3 bases from V and 6 bases from J; bases unmatched to any gene: 6. The CDR3 runs to 14 residues. The CDR3 is CASSESGGGQPQHF. For the CDR3, the DNA is TGTGCCAGCAGCGAGTCAGGGGGTGGTCAGCCCCAGCATTTT.

This clone came up once. This sequence joins TRBV4-1 and TRBJ1-5; D is unresolved. CDR1 and CDR2 (germline): MGHRA, YSYEKL. Trimming pared 1 base from V and 3 bases from J, leaving 10 bases between. This CDR3 has 15 residues. The CDR3 region has the DNA TGCGCCAGCAGCCAAGGTGAGTTCTACAATCAGCCCCAGCATTTT. Protein product: CASSQGEFYNQPQHF.

The chain joins TRBV7-9 to TRBJ1-5; no clear D gene. CDR3 length: 12 residues. CDR1 and CDR2 (germline): SEHNR, FQNEAQ (reference sequence). With 6 bases removed from V and 2 bases from J, the gap between germline ends came to 5 bases. As DNA, the CDR3 is TGTGCCAGCAGTCTAGGCAATCAGCCCCAGCATTTT. Amino acids: CASSLGNQPQHF.

The genes are TRBV5-1 and TRBJ2-1; D is perhaps TRBD2 (5 bases). V was shortened by 4 bases and J by 0 bases, with 11 bases between the two germline ends. This CDR3 is 15 amino acids long. Germline V gene data show CDR1 as SGHRS and CDR2 as YFSETQ. As DNA, the CDR3 is TGCGCCAGCAGCGATCGGGGAAGCTCCTACAATGAGCAGTTCTTC. The encoded protein is CASSDRGSSYNEQFF.

The gene calls are TRBV5-4 and TRBJ2-7, with TRBD1 identical over 7 bases. Losses at the gene ends were 4 bases for V and 4 bases for J; bases not matched to a gene: 5. The germline CDR1 and CDR2 sequences are SGHNT and YYREEE (reference sequence). The CDR3 spans 13 residues. The CDR3 spells CASSQRGLYEQYF. CDR3 in DNA: TGTGCCAGCAGCCAGAGGGGGCTGTACGAGCAGTACTTC.

The gene calls are TRBV5-1 and TRBJ2-5, with D possibly TRBD1 on 6 matching bases. Germline V CDR1 and CDR2: SGHRS, YFSETQ. The length of the CDR3 is 14 residues. Trimming stripped 4 bases from V and 2 bases from J, with 12 bases between. CDR3 sequence reads: CASSPGQIQETQYF. CDR3 bases: TGCGCCAGCAGCCCCGGACAGATTCAAGAGACCCAGTACTTC. Using reference TRBV5-1 and TRBJ2-5 for the parts outside the CDR3, the full variable domain is KAGVTQTPRYLIKTRGQQVTLSCSPISGHRSVSWYQQTPGQGLQFLFEYFSETQRNKGNFPGRFSGRQFSNSRSEMNVSTLELGDSALYLCASSPGQIQETQYFGPGTRLLVL.

This clone has only a few counts. This chain uses TRBV11-3 with TRBJ2-1, with TRBD1 matching 8 bases. From germline, CDR1 is SGHNT and CDR2 YENEEA. V was pared by 4 bases and J by 4 bases, with 6 bases of the junction left unmatched. The CDR3 runs 15 residues. For the CDR3, the DNA is TGTGCCAGCAGCTCTGGACAGGGCGATTACAATGAGCAGTTCTTC. Its translation is CASSSGQGDYNEQFF.

V and J are TRBV2 and TRBJ2-7; no clear D. Trimming stripped 5 bases from V and 6 bases from J, with 14 bases between. The CDR3 sequence is 13 residues long. CDR1 and CDR2 from the germline V gene are SNHLY and FYNNEI. The chain's CDR3 is CASSPRLSLEQYF. CDR3 coding DNA: TGTGCCAGCAGTCCTAGGCTATCTCTCGAGCAGTACTTC.

V gene TRBV19 combines with J gene TRBJ2-1; no firm D call. Trimming pared 10 bases from V and 4 bases from J, leaving 11 bases between. The germline gives CDR1 LNHDA, CDR2 SQIVND (reference sequence). The CDR3 loop spans 12 amino acids. In nucleotides, the CDR3 is TGTGCCACCTCCGCGGATTACAATGAGCAGTTCTTC. Its protein is CATSADYNEQFF.

The J gene is TRBJ1-1, the V gene TRBV5-1; 7 positions match TRBD1. In germline, CDR1 is SGHRS, CDR2 YFSETQ. V dropped 2 bases and J dropped 1; count of bases not matched to a gene: 8. The CDR3 is 16 residues long. The CDR3 DNA is TGCGCCAGCAGCTTCTTTGGACAGGCCCCGAACACTGAAGCTTTCTTT. This translates into CASSFFGQAPNTEAFF.